This T cell receptor (beta chain) comes out of a study of response to subunit inactivated influenza vaccine. The CDR3 totals 17 residues. The germline gives CDR1 MNHEY, CDR2 SVGEGT. The V segment lost 6 bases and the J segment 4 bases; nucleotides outside the gene matches: 14. TCRdb independently ran MiXCR on the RT-PCR reads; one entry per CDR3 protein. The data hold around 760,000 distinct CDR3 sequences, with roughly 14% observed a single time. This clonotype was counted between two and nine times. The target antigen is unknown. General observations from the study: It was the authors' suggestion that each seasonal influenza vaccination recruits few new T cells.

This TCR came from a man aged 45-60 years who received an inactivated influenza vaccine. Sequenced material: PBMCs from blood, taken around 15 days before vaccination. The chain recombines TRBV6-2 or TRBV6-3 with TRBJ1-5, with TRBD1 matching over 8 bases. The CDR3 is CASSLPAGTGLNQPQHF. In nucleotides, the CDR3 is TGTGCCAGCAGCCTTCCCGCCGGGACAGGCCTTAATCAGCCCCAGCATTTT.